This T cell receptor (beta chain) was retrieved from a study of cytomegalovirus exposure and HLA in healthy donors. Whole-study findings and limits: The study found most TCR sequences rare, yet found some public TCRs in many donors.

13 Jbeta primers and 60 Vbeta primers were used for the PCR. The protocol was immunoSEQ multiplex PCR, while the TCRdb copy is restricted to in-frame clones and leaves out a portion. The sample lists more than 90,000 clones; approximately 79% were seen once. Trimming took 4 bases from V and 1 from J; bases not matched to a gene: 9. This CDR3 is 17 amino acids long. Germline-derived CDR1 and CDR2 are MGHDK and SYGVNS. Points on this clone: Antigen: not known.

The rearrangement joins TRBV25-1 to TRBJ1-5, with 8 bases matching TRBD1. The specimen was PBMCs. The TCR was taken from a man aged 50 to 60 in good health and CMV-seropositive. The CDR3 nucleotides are TGTGCCAGCAGTGGTCAGGGGGCTTTGGACAGCAATCAGCCCCAGCATTTT. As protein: CASSGQGALDSNQPQHF. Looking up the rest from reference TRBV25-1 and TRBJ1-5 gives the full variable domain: EADIYQTPRYLVIGTGKKITLECSQTMGHDKMYWYQQDPGMELHLIHYSYGVNSTEKGDLSSESTVSRIRTEHFPLTLESARPSHTSQYLCASSGQGALDSNQPQHFGDGTRLSIL.